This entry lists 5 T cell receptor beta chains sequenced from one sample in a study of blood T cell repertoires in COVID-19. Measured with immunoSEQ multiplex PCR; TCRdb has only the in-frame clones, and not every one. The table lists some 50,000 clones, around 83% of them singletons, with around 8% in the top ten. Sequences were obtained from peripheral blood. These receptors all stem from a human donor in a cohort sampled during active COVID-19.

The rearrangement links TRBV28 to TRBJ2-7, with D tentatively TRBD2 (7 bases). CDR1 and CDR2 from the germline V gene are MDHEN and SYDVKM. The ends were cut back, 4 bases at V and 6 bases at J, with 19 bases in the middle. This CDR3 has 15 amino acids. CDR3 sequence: CASSSVGGAGSEQYF. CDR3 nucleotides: TGTGCCAGCAGTTCGGTTGGGGGGGCGGGTAGCGAGCAGTACTTC. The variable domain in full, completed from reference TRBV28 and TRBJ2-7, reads DVKVTQSSRYLVKRTGEKVFLECVQDMDHENMFWYRQDPGLGLRLIYFSYDVKMKEKGDIPEGYSVSREKKERFSLILESASTNQTSMYLCASSSVGGAGSEQYFGPGTRLTVT.

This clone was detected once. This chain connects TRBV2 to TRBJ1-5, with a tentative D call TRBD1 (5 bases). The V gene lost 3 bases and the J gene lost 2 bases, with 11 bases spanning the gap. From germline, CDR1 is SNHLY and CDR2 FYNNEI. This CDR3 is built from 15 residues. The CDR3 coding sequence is TGTGCCAGCAGTGACCCGGGGGATGGCAATCAGCCCCAGCATTTT. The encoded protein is CASSDPGDGNQPQHF.

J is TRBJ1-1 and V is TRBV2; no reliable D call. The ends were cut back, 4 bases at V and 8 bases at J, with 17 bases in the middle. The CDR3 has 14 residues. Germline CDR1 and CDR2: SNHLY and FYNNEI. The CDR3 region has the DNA TGTGCCAGCAGTGGTCCAGGTCTCGCTCGGGAAGCTTTCTTT. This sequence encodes CASSGPGLAREAFF.

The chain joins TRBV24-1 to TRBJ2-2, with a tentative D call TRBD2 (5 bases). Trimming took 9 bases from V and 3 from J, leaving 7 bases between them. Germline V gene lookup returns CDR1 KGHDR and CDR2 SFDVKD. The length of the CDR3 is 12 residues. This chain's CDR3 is CATRRDTGELFF. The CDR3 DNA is TGTGCCACCCGGCGGGACACCGGGGAGCTGTTTTTT.

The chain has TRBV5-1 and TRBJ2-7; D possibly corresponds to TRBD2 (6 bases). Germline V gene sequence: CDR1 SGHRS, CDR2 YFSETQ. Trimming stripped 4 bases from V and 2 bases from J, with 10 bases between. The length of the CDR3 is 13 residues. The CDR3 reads CASSAGRTYEQYF. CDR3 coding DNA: TGCGCCAGCAGCGCGGGACGGACCTACGAGCAGTACTTC.